This T cell receptor (beta chain) was obtained from a study of blood T cell repertoires in COVID-19. In the original workflow: The assay estimated nucleated cells by amplifying reference gene primers. Produced via immunoSEQ multiplex PCR; TCRdb's table is partial and in-frame only. V, J and clone size are those of that table, while D and trimming were read from the DNA. Of 400,000 to 450,000 clones in the sample, approximately 90% were seen once. Trimming cost V 1 base and J 9 bases, with 7 bases left between them. CDR1 is KGHSH, CDR2 LQKENI, per germline. The CDR3 is 12 residues long. This chain links TRBV18 with TRBJ1-5; no definite D call. The receptor comes from a man aged 18 to 29 with COVID-19, enrolled during active disease. Source material: peripheral blood. The CDR3 loop is CASSPREGPQHF. The CDR3 coding sequence is TGTGCCAGCTCACCACGGGAGGGGCCCCAGCATTTT.